What follows is one T cell receptor (beta chain) and its context. Its antigen is unknown. Sequenced by immunoSEQ multiplex PCR; TCRdb stores in-frame clones only, minus some. Of 90,000 to 120,000 clones in the sample, about 91% were seen once. The entry originates in a study of graft-versus-host responses after intestinal transplantation. Study observations and caveats: Recipient-marrow GvH clones were detected, some having first appeared in ileum or blood.

This CDR3 contains 16 residues. Germline-derived CDR1 and CDR2 are SEHNR and FQNEAQ (reference sequence). V shed 5 bases, J shed 5 bases, and the junction held 12 bases outside the gene matches. The sequence was obtained from a human donor who was the organ donor for an intestinal transplant. The sequences come from unstimulated CD4+ T cells sorted from spleen or lymph node cells, collected before transplant. The V and J genes are TRBV7-9 and TRBJ2-5; 9 positions agree with TRBD2. CDR3 bases: TGTGCCAGCAGCGAGCGGGGCGGGAGGGCCGTCGAGACCCAGTACTTC. Translated, it gives CASSERGGRAVETQYF.